This TCR beta chain is from a study of blood T cell repertoires in COVID-19. Study-level background: Some COVID-19 samples were acute and others convalescent; all came from the United States, Italy and Spain. PBMCs, B-cell-depleted T cells, or T cells provided the cDNA or gDNA that made up the material.

Study processing details: Researchers report that nucleated cell counts were estimated from reference gene primer amplification. Assay: immunoSEQ multiplex PCR; the TCRdb copy retains only in-frame clones and omits some. That table furnishes V, J and clone size, whereas the DNA furnished D and trimming. The table records 200,000 to 300,000 clones, more than 80% of them present only once. Only one count was recorded for this clone. Trimming pared 3 bases from V and 2 bases from J, leaving 14 bases between. The CDR3 sequence is 16 residues long. CDR1 is ENHRY and CDR2 is SYGVKD in the germline V gene. This clonotype was obtained from a woman in her 40s with acute or convalescent COVID-19. V usage is TRBV10-3 and J usage is TRBJ1-5; D may be TRBD1 (5 bases). The sample taken for sequencing was peripheral blood. The CDR3 is CAISEFVARGNQPQHF. The CDR3 nucleotides are TGTGCCATCAGTGAATTTGTGGCCAGGGGCAATCAGCCCCAGCATTTT.